Listed below are T cell receptor beta chains from one sample, sequenced in a study of graft-versus-host responses after intestinal transplantation. Assay used: immunoSEQ multiplex PCR; TCRdb lists only in-frame clones, some missing. The sample lists about 130,000 clones, 90% to 95% occurring once. These TCRs' antigens remain unknown. The sequenced sample was unstimulated CD4+ T cells sorted from spleen or lymph node cells, obtained before intestinal transplant. The receptors come from a human donor who received an intestinal transplant. Both conserved end residues are part of each CDR3. The D gene is left open where the match is weak. The size entry is marked missing in some rows and otherwise reads once, few, many or a size class.

D: NA
size: NA
J: TRBJ2-2
V: TRBV6-1
DNA: TGTGCCAGCAGTGAACACAGACAAGGGGAGCTGTTTTTT
CDR3: CASSEHRQGELFF

D: TRBD1
size: NA
J: TRBJ2-2
V: TRBV2
DNA: TGTGCCAGCAGTAGGACAGGGCCGAACACCGGGGAGCTGTTTTTT
CDR3: CASSRTGPNTGELFF

D: NA
size: NA
J: TRBJ1-2
V: TRBV18
DNA: TGTGCCGGCTCACTGGGACCGATTAACTATGGCTACACCTTC
CDR3: CAGSLGPINYGYTF

D: NA
size: once
J: TRBJ1-1
V: TRBV10-1
DNA: TGCGCCAGCAGCACTATATTGTCTGGGGCCGAAGCTTTCTTT
CDR3: CASSTILSGAEAFF

D: TRBD2
size: NA
J: TRBJ2-1
V: TRBV7-2
DNA: TGTGCCAGCAGCTTAGTAGCGGGGGCCTACAATGAGCAGTTCTTC
CDR3: CASSLVAGAYNEQFF

D: NA
size: NA
J: TRBJ2-7
V: TRBV6-6
DNA: TGTGCCAGCAGTTACGGGGCGGGTGAGCAGTACTTC
CDR3: CASSYGAGEQYF

D: NA
size: NA
J: TRBJ1-4
V: TRBV19
DNA: TGTGCCAGTAGTATGATGGGGGGTGAAAAACTGTTTTTT
CDR3: CASSMMGGEKLFF

D: NA
size: NA
J: TRBJ2-7
V: TRBV5-1
DNA: TGCGCCAGCAGCTTTCGGGGGAGCTCCTACGAGCAGTACTTC
CDR3: CASSFRGSSYEQYF

D: NA
size: few
J: TRBJ1-2
V: TRBV6-6
DNA: TGTGCCAGCAGTTCCAAGAGGGAACGGAGTTATGGCTACACCTTC
CDR3: CASSSKRERSYGYTF

D: TRBD1
size: once
J: TRBJ2-3
V: TRBV11-3
DNA: TGTGCCAGCAGCTCTCGACAGGGGTCGGGGGTTACGCAGTATTTT
CDR3: CASSSRQGSGVTQYF

D: NA
size: NA
J: TRBJ2-5
V: TRBV19
DNA: TGTGCCAGTAGTATCGGCCGGCCCACAGAGACCCAGTACTTC
CDR3: CASSIGRPTETQYF

D: NA
size: NA
J: TRBJ2-5
V: TRBV19
DNA: TGTGCCAGTAGTATCGGACAGATACAACAAGAGACCCAGTACTTC
CDR3: CASSIGQIQQETQYF

D: TRBD1
size: NA
J: TRBJ1-1
V: TRBV4-1
DNA: TGCGCCAGCAGCCAAAGGGGACAGCCGTCGAACACTGAAGCTTTCTTT
CDR3: CASSQRGQPSNTEAFF

D: NA
size: NA
J: TRBJ2-1
V: TRBV6-5
DNA: TGTGCCAGCAGTTACAGGGTCTACAATGAGCAGTTCTTC
CDR3: CASSYRVYNEQFF

D: NA
size: few
J: TRBJ1-3
V: TRBV6-1
DNA: TGTGCCAGCAGTGAACTTCTGATGGGAAACACCATATATTTT
CDR3: CASSELLMGNTIYF

D: NA
size: NA
J: TRBJ1-1
V: TRBV5-1
DNA: TGCGCCAGCAGCTTGGGTGGGGGCAACATGAACACTGAAGCTTTCTTT
CDR3: CASSLGGGNMNTEAFF

D: NA
size: NA
J: TRBJ2-2
V: TRBV6-5
DNA: TGTGCCAGCAGTCCGACACCCGGGGAGCTGTTTTTT
CDR3: CASSPTPGELFF

D: TRBD2
size: NA
J: TRBJ2-2
V: TRBV2
DNA: TGTGCCAGCAATCAAAGACTAGCGGGCGGGGAGCTGTTTTTT
CDR3: CASNQRLAGGELFF

D: NA
size: NA
J: TRBJ1-1
V: TRBV29-1
DNA: TGCAGCGTGGGGGGTCAGGTCGCGAACACTGAAGCTTTCTTT
CDR3: CSVGGQVANTEAFF

D: NA
size: NA
J: TRBJ1-2
V: TRBV4-2
DNA: TGTGCCAGCAGCCAAGATCACAGGGAAGACGGCTACACCTTC
CDR3: CASSQDHREDGYTF

D: NA
size: NA
J: TRBJ2-7
V: TRBV6-6
DNA: TGTGCCAGCAGTTACCGCGGATACGAGCAGTACTTC
CDR3: CASSYRGYEQYF

D: TRBD1
size: NA
J: TRBJ1-3
V: TRBV7-3
DNA: TGTGCCAGCAGCTTACAGGGACAGAAAAATTCCTCTGGAAACACCATATATTTT
CDR3: CASSLQGQKNSSGNTIYF

D: NA
size: NA
J: TRBJ2-7
V: TRBV7-2
DNA: TGTGCCAGCAGCGACTATGGCGGGCGCGAGCAGTACTTC
CDR3: CASSDYGGREQYF

D: NA
size: NA
J: TRBJ1-1
V: TRBV13
DNA: TGTGCCAGCAGCTTAGGCCGGGGGATGAACACTGAAGCTTTCTTT
CDR3: CASSLGRGMNTEAFF

D: NA
size: NA
J: TRBJ2-7
V: TRBV6-6
DNA: TGTGCCAGCAGTACCTGGGGGAACGAGCAGTACTTC
CDR3: CASSTWGNEQYF

D: NA
size: NA
J: TRBJ2-7
V: TRBV6-5
DNA: TGTGCCAGCAGTTACTCGAGGGATAGCTCCTACGAGCAGTACTTC
CDR3: CASSYSRDSSYEQYF

D: NA
size: NA
J: TRBJ1-1
V: TRBV10-3
DNA: TGTGCCTCCATGAATGGGAATGAAGCTTTCTTT
CDR3: CASMNGNEAFF

D: NA
size: NA
J: TRBJ1-4
V: TRBV6-6
DNA: TGTGCCAGCAGCTCATGGGAAAAACTGTTTTTT
CDR3: CASSSWEKLFF

D: NA
size: NA
J: TRBJ2-7
V: TRBV10-3
DNA: TGTGCCATCAGCGGGGAATACGAGCAGTACTTC
CDR3: CAISGEYEQYF

D: NA
size: NA
J: TRBJ1-4
V: TRBV5-1
DNA: TGCGCCAGCAGCTTGGGGGGAAGAGGTGAAAAACTGTTTTTT
CDR3: CASSLGGRGEKLFF

D: TRBD2
size: NA
J: TRBJ2-3
V: TRBV7-7
DNA: TGTGCCAGCAGCAGGACTAGCGGGGAAGGGAATACGCAGTATTTT
CDR3: CASSRTSGEGNTQYF

D: NA
size: NA
J: TRBJ1-2
V: TRBV12-5
DNA: TGTGCTAGTGGTTTGGGCCAGGGTGGCTATGGCTACACCTTC
CDR3: CASGLGQGGYGYTF

D: TRBD1
size: NA
J: TRBJ2-1
V: TRBV6-1
DNA: TGTGCCAGCAGTGAAATAACGGGACAGGGGAGTGAGCAGTTCTTC
CDR3: CASSEITGQGSEQFF

D: NA
size: NA
J: TRBJ1-6
V: TRBV6-1
DNA: TGTGCCAGCGTAACAGGGTGGGGGTCACCCCTCCACTTT
CDR3: CASVTGWGSPLHF

D: NA
size: NA
J: TRBJ2-1
V: TRBV20-1
DNA: TGCAGTGCTAGTGCGTACAATGAGCAGTTCTTC
CDR3: CSASAYNEQFF

D: NA
size: NA
J: TRBJ2-1
V: TRBV9
DNA: TGTGCCAGCAGCGTAGAGGGGGGGACCTCCTACAATGAGCAGTTCTTC
CDR3: CASSVEGGTSYNEQFF

D: TRBD2
size: NA
J: TRBJ2-1
V: TRBV27
DNA: TGTGCCAGCAGTTCCTCGCGTAGCGGGGGGGCGAATGAGCAGTTCTTC
CDR3: CASSSSRSGGANEQFF

D: TRBD1
size: NA
J: TRBJ1-5
V: TRBV18
DNA: TGTGCCAGCTCAGAGGGGGCATGGCAGCCCCAGCATTTT
CDR3: CASSEGAWQPQHF

D: NA
size: NA
J: TRBJ2-7
V: TRBV4-1
DNA: TGCGCCAGCAGCCAAGGAGTGGGGCTCGAGCAGTACTTC
CDR3: CASSQGVGLEQYF

D: NA
size: NA
J: TRBJ2-6
V: TRBV25-1
DNA: TGTGCCAGCAGTGGGACCCAGGGGAGTGGGGCCAACGTCCTGACTTTC
CDR3: CASSGTQGSGANVLTF

D: NA
size: NA
J: TRBJ2-7
V: TRBV7-2
DNA: TGTGCCAGCAGCTTAGGGGTAGGAAAGTCCTACGAGCAGTACTTC
CDR3: CASSLGVGKSYEQYF

D: NA
size: NA
J: TRBJ1-6
V: TRBV29-1
DNA: TGCAGCGTTGAAAAGGGTTCGGGCAGAACTAGCTCCTATAATTCACCCCTCCACTTT
CDR3: CSVEKGSGRTSSYNSPLHF

D: NA
size: NA
J: TRBJ2-2
V: TRBV19
DNA: TGTGCCAGTAGAGTGGGTGGGCTGAACGGGGAGCTGTTTTTT
CDR3: CASRVGGLNGELFF

D: TRBD1
size: NA
J: TRBJ2-7
V: TRBV4-1
DNA: TGCGCCAGCAGCCAAGTTTATCGCCGGGACAGGGGCACACTAGGGTGGGCGTTC
CDR3: CASSQVYRRDRGTLGWAF

D: TRBD1
size: NA
J: TRBJ2-7
V: TRBV6-1
DNA: TGTGCCAGCAGCCGGACAGGGGGCGCAACCTACGAGCAGTACTTC
CDR3: CASSRTGGATYEQYF

D: TRBD1
size: NA
J: TRBJ1-4
V: TRBV6-6
DNA: TGTGCCAGCAGACACAGGGGGTACGATGAAAAACTGTTTTTT
CDR3: CASRHRGYDEKLFF

D: NA
size: NA
J: TRBJ2-1
V: TRBV30
DNA: TGTGCCTGGAGGCGGAATGAGGCCGAGCAGTTCTTC
CDR3: CAWRRNEAEQFF

D: NA
size: NA
J: TRBJ1-5
V: TRBV23-1
DNA: TGCGCCAGCAGTCAATCCCGCCTCAGGCGAAACAATCAGCCCCAGCATTTT
CDR3: CASSQSRLRRNNQPQHF

D: NA
size: NA
J: TRBJ1-2
V: TRBV20-1
DNA: TGCAGTGCTAGACACAGTGGTGGCTACACCTTC
CDR3: CSARHSGGYTF

D: NA
size: once
J: TRBJ1-5
V: TRBV18
DNA: TGTGCCAGCTCACGGGGGGTTAGCAATCAGCCCCAGCATTTT
CDR3: CASSRGVSNQPQHF

D: NA
size: NA
J: TRBJ1-6
V: TRBV19
DNA: TGTGCCAGTAGTAACCGTGATTCACCCCTCCACTTT
CDR3: CASSNRDSPLHF

D: NA
size: few
J: TRBJ2-2
V: TRBV19
DNA: TGTGCCAGTAGTACCCAATTACAGGGATCCCCCGGGGAGCTGTTTTTT
CDR3: CASSTQLQGSPGELFF

D: NA
size: NA
J: TRBJ1-1
V: TRBV7-2
DNA: TGTGCCAGCAGCCTCCCACAATGGGGGGGGAACACTGAAGCTTTCTTT
CDR3: CASSLPQWGGNTEAFF

D: NA
size: NA
J: TRBJ1-1
V: TRBV10-3
DNA: TGTGCCATCAGTCAGCTTCAAATGAACACTGAAGCTTTCTTT
CDR3: CAISQLQMNTEAFF

D: NA
size: NA
J: TRBJ1-6
V: TRBV6-5
DNA: TGTGCCAGCAGCAACCCGAATTCACCCCTCCACTTT
CDR3: CASSNPNSPLHF

D: NA
size: few
J: TRBJ1-6
V: TRBV7-9
DNA: TGTGCCAGCAGCTTAACGGTAGGCCGGGACGACCTCCACTTT
CDR3: CASSLTVGRDDLHF

D: NA
size: NA
J: TRBJ2-3
V: TRBV20-1
DNA: TGCAGTGCCAGGAAAGGAGATACGCAGTATTTT
CDR3: CSARKGDTQYF

D: NA
size: NA
J: TRBJ2-7
V: TRBV11-3
DNA: TGTGCCAGCAGCTTGCCCGGGGCGAGCTCCTACGAGCAGTACTTC
CDR3: CASSLPGASSYEQYF